This T cell receptor beta chain was recorded in a study of blood T cell repertoires in COVID-19. Clones were sequenced by immunoSEQ multiplex PCR, and TCRdb holds only the in-frame ones, with some missing. The sample has about 270,000 clones, approximately 90% seen once. The V and J ends lost 4 bases and 7 bases respectively, with 15 bases between them. This CDR3 spans 14 amino acids. In germline, CDR1 is SGHRS, CDR2 YFSETQ. The V gene is TRBV5-1, the J gene TRBJ2-1; D uncertain. The clonotype originates from a woman aged 25 to 45 with acute COVID-19. Sequencing input: PBMCs or T cells enriched from blood (not recorded which). CDR3 DNA: TGCGCCAGCAGCGAGGTGTCAGATGGGAATGAGCAGTTCTTC. Translation gives CASSEVSDGNEQFF. The whole variable domain, filled in from reference TRBV5-1 and TRBJ2-1, reads KAGVTQTPRYLIKTRGQQVTLSCSPISGHRSVSWYQQTPGQGLQFLFEYFSETQRNKGNFPGRFSGRQFSNSRSEMNVSTLELGDSALYLCASSEVSDGNEQFFGPGTRLTVL.